This T cell receptor beta chain originates from a study of T cell responses to AZD1222 COVID-19 vaccine. Findings of the study overall: Reportedly, nearly half of unique spike TCRs recognized epitopes outside B.1.351/B.1.1.7 mutations. The donor group comprised mostly white British people and more females; the analysis possibly underestimated clonal diversity.

Germline V gene sequence: CDR1 MNHEY, CDR2 SMNVEV (reference sequence). The CDR3 covers 13 residues. Trimming took 3 bases from V and 3 from J, leaving 8 bases between them. A note on this clone: Its matching antigen is unknown.

The repertoire was sequenced with immunoSEQ multiplex PCR; TCRdb's copy has only in-frame clones and lacks some. The sample records just over 150,000 clones, 90% to 95% being singletons. The source of this sequence is an adult who received the AZD1222 COVID-19 vaccine. This chain links TRBV27 with TRBJ1-2; no reliable D call. The sequencing used peripheral blood, collected 28 days after the second AZD1222 dose. CDR3 nucleotide sequence: TGTGCCAGCAGTTTTGGGATTGACTATGGCTACACCTTC. As protein: CASSFGIDYGYTF.